Below, 21 T cell receptor beta chains from the same sample are listed, as sequenced in a study of blood T cell repertoires in COVID-19. Sequencing used immunoSEQ multiplex PCR; TCRdb keeps in-frame clones, though not all of them. The table includes 300,000 to 500,000 clones, 70% to 90% detected once. The sequencing input was PBMCs or T cells enriched from blood (not recorded which). The receptors were gathered from a woman aged 25 to 39 with acute COVID-19.

The chain is built from TRBV19 and TRBJ2-7; a possible D gene is TRBD1 (6 bases). Germline CDR1 reads LNHDA; CDR2 reads SQIVND (reference sequence). V lost 5 bases, J lost 4 bases, and 21 bases lay in between. This CDR3 has 16 residues. As DNA, the CDR3 is TGTGCCAGTAGTCCCTATGGGGGCGCGAGGGATTACGAGCAGTACTTC. Protein sequence: CASSPYGGARDYEQYF.

The V gene is TRBV6-5, the J gene TRBJ2-5; tentative D call: TRBD2 (7 bases). CDR1 is MNHEY and CDR2 is SVGAGI in the germline V gene. Trimming pared 7 bases from V and 5 bases from J, leaving 20 bases between. This CDR3 is 15 amino acids long. CDR3 coding DNA: TGTGCCAGCACCAATAGCGCGGGGGCCGGGGAGACCCAGTACTTC. It specifies CASTNSAGAGETQYF.

Only one count was recorded for this clone. V gene TRBV7-6 combines with J gene TRBJ2-7; 12 nucleotides align to TRBD1. The junction had 14 bases not matched to a gene; V was cut back by 5 bases and J by 3 bases. This CDR3 spans 18 amino acids. CDR1 SGHVS and CDR2 FNYEAQ come from the germline V gene. The CDR3 DNA sequence: TGTGCCAGCAGCCGTAGAGCGCAGGGACAGGGGGCCTACTACGAGCAGTACTTC. Encoded protein: CASSRRAQGQGAYYEQYF.

V and J are TRBV7-2 and TRBJ1-3; tentatively, D is TRBD1 (5 bases). The CDR3 covers 14 residues. The V end was cut by 5 bases, the J end by 2 bases, with 10 bases between. Germline V gene lookup returns CDR1 SGHTA and CDR2 FQGNSA. The CDR3: CASSPQGTGNTIYF. The DNA of the CDR3 is TGTGCCAGCAGCCCGCAGGGTACTGGAAACACCATATATTTT.

The chain joins TRBV21-1 to TRBJ2-3; the table's D call of TRBD2 was not tested on the DNA. TRBV21-1 is termed a pseudogene. The CDR3 has 17 amino acids. CDR3 residues: CASSRGLAGTSTDTQYF. The CDR3 nucleotides are TGTGCCAGCAGCCGGGGACTAGCGGGGACCAGCACAGATACGCAGTATTTT.

The V gene is TRBV24-1, the J gene TRBJ2-2, with 7 bases that match TRBD1. The CDR3 runs 14 residues. Germline lookup yields CDR1 KGHDR and CDR2 SFDVKD. V dropped 7 bases and J dropped 2; count of bases not matched to a gene: 3. CDR3 sequence: CATRTGTNTGELFF. CDR3 sequence (DNA): TGTGCCACCAGGACAGGGACCAACACCGGGGAGCTGTTTTTT.

The V call is TRBV5-5, the J call TRBJ1-2; 7 bases agree with TRBD1. In germline, CDR1 is SGHKS, CDR2 YYEKEE (reference sequence). V gave up 5 bases and J gave up 4 bases; unmatched junction bases: 5. The CDR3 spans 13 residues. The CDR3 coding sequence is TGTGCCAGCAGACCTGACAGGGCCTATGGCTACACCTTC. Translated, it gives CASRPDRAYGYTF.

The chain has TRBV20-1 and TRBJ1-2, with D unresolved. This CDR3 is 11 amino acids long. V was trimmed by 1 base and J by 4 bases, leaving 4 bases between them. The germline V gene has CDR1 DFQATT and CDR2 SNEGSKA (reference sequence). CDR3: CSARGAYGYTF. The DNA of the CDR3 is TGCAGTGCTAGAGGCGCCTATGGCTACACCTTC.

The J gene is TRBJ1-1, the V gene TRBV4-1; no clear D. The CDR3 extends over 14 amino acids. V lost 5 bases to trimming and J lost 0 bases, with 10 bases between them. CDR1 and CDR2 (germline): MGHRA, YSYEKL. CDR3: CASSSQYMNTEAFF. The DNA for the CDR3 is TGCGCCAGCAGCTCGCAGTACATGAACACTGAAGCTTTCTTT.

V gene TRBV9 combines with J gene TRBJ1-2; 9 bases map to TRBD1. CDR3 length: 17 amino acids. Germline V gives CDR1 SGDLS, CDR2 YYNGEE. The V and J ends lost 0 bases and 7 bases, in that order; junction bases with no gene match: 13. DNA of the CDR3: TGTGCCAGCAGCGTAGGGGGTACGGGACAGGGTAGAGGTGGCTACACCTTC. This encodes CASSVGGTGQGRGGYTF.

The V and J genes are TRBV5-6 and TRBJ2-5; 7 bases match TRBD2. J was trimmed by 2 bases and V by 0 bases; bases with no gene match: 10. The CDR3 loop spans 17 amino acids. CDR1 is SGHDT, CDR2 YYEEEE, per germline. The CDR3 is CASSLAGTTWEQETQYF. For the CDR3, the DNA is TGTGCCAGCAGCTTGGCCGGGACTACGTGGGAGCAAGAGACCCAGTACTTC.

The gene calls are TRBV9 and TRBJ2-4; 8 nucleotides align to TRBD1. This CDR3 is 14 amino acids long. Trimming removed 2 bases from V and 6 bases from J; junction bases left unmatched: 4. Germline loops: CDR1 SGDLS, CDR2 YYNGEE. The CDR3 bases are TGTGCCAGCAGCGTTGGACAGGGAGGAAACATTCAGTACTTC. This gives the protein CASSVGQGGNIQYF.

The chain uses TRBV24-1 and TRBJ2-3; D gene ambiguous. Trimming stripped 9 bases from V and 0 bases from J, with 9 bases between. Germline V lookup: CDR1 KGHDR, CDR2 SFDVKD. There are 13 residues in the CDR3. CDR3 DNA: TGTGCCACCCGAGAAATCAGCACAGATACGCAGTATTTT. This codes for CATREISTDTQYF.

As DNA, the CDR3 is TGTGCCAGCAGCTCCCAAATGGCTTACTATGGCTACACCTTC. This translates into CASSSQMAYYGYTF. This chain joins TRBV7-9 and TRBJ1-2; no firm D call. The V and J ends lost 4 bases and 3 bases respectively, with 12 bases between them. In germline, CDR1 is SEHNR, CDR2 FQNEAQ (reference sequence). The CDR3 sequence is 14 residues long. The full variable domain, its missing parts supplied by reference TRBV7-9 and TRBJ1-2, is DTGVSQNPRHKITKRGQNVTFRCDPISEHNRLYWYRQTLGQGPEFLTYFQNEAQLEKSRLLSDRFSAERPKGSFSTLEIQRTEQGDSAMYLCASSSQMAYYGYTFGSGTRLTVV.

The gene calls are TRBV28 and TRBJ2-3, with D perhaps matching TRBD1 (5 bases). The CDR3 has 15 amino acids. V was shortened by 5 bases and J by 2 bases, with 14 bases between the two germline ends. Germline CDR1 and CDR2: MDHEN and SYDVKM. DNA for the CDR3: TGTGCCAGCAGTCCCTCCTTCAGGGTCACAGATACGCAGTATTTT. Translating it yields CASSPSFRVTDTQYF.

The chain links TRBV6-5 to TRBJ2-7; 7 bases are shared with TRBD1. Germline CDR1 and CDR2: MNHEY and SVGAGI. The CDR3 extends over 14 amino acids. V shed 6 bases, J shed 2 bases, and the junction held 7 bases outside the gene matches. The CDR3 is CASSRFGQAYEQYF. The CDR3 nucleotides are TGTGCCAGCAGCCGGTTCGGACAGGCCTACGAGCAGTACTTC.

CDR3 residues: CATRGAGLQETQYF. CDR3 DNA: TGTGCCACTCGGGGGGCAGGACTCCAAGAGACCCAGTACTTC. The genes are TRBV27 and TRBJ2-5; D is perhaps TRBD2 (7 bases). The CDR3 is 14 amino acids. Germline assignment: CDR1 MNHEY and CDR2 SMNVEV (reference sequence). The ends were cut back, 10 bases at V and 1 base at J, with 16 bases in the middle.

The rearrangement joins TRBV5-1 to TRBJ1-5; maybe TRBD1 (5 bases). Deletions cut 4 bases from V and 5 bases from J, with 10 bases between. Germline V lookup: CDR1 SGHRS, CDR2 YFSETQ. The CDR3 runs 13 residues. The CDR3 sequence: CASSVGVDQPQHF. CDR3 DNA: TGCGCCAGCAGCGTAGGGGTGGATCAGCCCCAGCATTTT.

The CDR3 nucleotides are TGTGCCAGCAGCCAAGGTGTGACAGGGTATAATTCACCCCTCCACTTT. This encodes CASSQGVTGYNSPLHF. The V gene is TRBV14, the J gene TRBJ1-6; 7 bases line up with TRBD1. Germline V gives CDR1 SGHDN, CDR2 FVKESK. This CDR3 region has 16 residues. V gave up 1 base and J gave up 4 bases; unmatched junction bases: 4.

The gene calls are TRBV19 and TRBJ2-7, with 10 bases lining up with TRBD1. The germline V gene encodes CDR1 LNHDA and CDR2 SQIVND (reference sequence). The length of the CDR3 is 14 residues. The V segment lost 7 bases and the J segment 2 bases; nucleotides outside the gene matches: 5. CDR3 amino acids: CASTPGTGAYEQYF. The CDR3 DNA reads TGTGCCAGTACCCCCGGGACAGGGGCCTACGAGCAGTACTTC.

The gene calls are TRBV14 and TRBJ2-1; maybe TRBD1 (6 bases). V was pared by 1 base and J by 8 bases, with 12 bases between. The germline V gene encodes CDR1 SGHDN and CDR2 FVKESK. This CDR3 is 14 amino acids long. The CDR3 nucleotides read TGTGCCAGCAGCCAAGGGCCACCAGGGGATGAGCAGTTCTTC. It specifies CASSQGPPGDEQFF.